This TCR beta chain emerged from a study of neoadjuvant anti-PD-1 for oral cavity cancer. Turning to the study itself: Around day 43, patients without progression received a fourth nivolumab dose before surgery. The study's findings and limits: After neoadjuvant nivolumab, PBMC T cell clonality was significantly higher in non-responders than responders. Pretreatment Treg/Th17 ratio correlated inversely with post-treatment tumor clonality.

Germline CDR1 and CDR2: SGDLS and YYNGEE. The CDR3 length is 17 residues. Trimming removed 3 bases from V and 1 base from J; junction bases left unmatched: 7. Clones were sequenced by immunoSEQ multiplex PCR, and TCRdb holds only the in-frame ones, with some missing. The sample includes 14,000 or so clones, 65% to 80% of them seen just once. Time point meaning: after neoadjuvant nivolumab, at surgical resection. PBMCs were not maintained or expanded in culture before analysis. This clone was detected only a few times. Its antigen is still unknown. The starting material was PBMCs, obtained after nivolumab (anti-PD-1) treatment. The sequence came from a person aged 40 to 85 with oral cavity squamous cell carcinoma. The rearrangement links TRBV9 to TRBJ2-2; TRBD1 matches 9 bases. CDR3 sequence reads: CASSASGTGLNTGELFF. CDR3 DNA sequence: TGTGCCAGCAGCGCCTCCGGGACAGGGTTGAACACCGGGGAGCTGTTTTTT.